This T cell receptor beta chain originates from a study of blood T cell repertoires in COVID-19. Looking at the study overall: Samples taken during acute and convalescent COVID-19 were collected in the United States, Italy and Spain. PBMCs, B-cell-depleted T cells, or T cells provided the cDNA or gDNA that made up the material.

Original handling: Cell counts per sample came from amplifying reference gene primers. Sequencing was performed with immunoSEQ multiplex PCR; in TCRdb, only in-frame clones are kept and a portion is missing. D and trimming come from the DNA, and the V and J calls and clone size come from that table. The sample consists of 200,000 to 250,000 clones, around 80% of them appearing once. The J segment lost 5 bases and the V segment lost 7 bases, leaving 11 bases of the junction unmatched. This CDR3 has 15 amino acids. Per germline, CDR1 MDHEN and CDR2 SYDVKM. Material: peripheral blood. The receptor was derived from a woman between 65 and 79 years old with acute or convalescent COVID-19. The V call is TRBV28, the J call TRBJ1-5, with TRBD1 identical over 7 bases. The CDR3 reads CASNGRGRGYQPQHF. DNA for the CDR3: TGTGCCAGCAATGGTAGGGGGCGCGGATATCAGCCCCAGCATTTT.